The 9 T cell receptor beta chains given below trace back to one sample, sequenced in a study of blood T cells in healthy people across ages. A second PCR of roughly 6 to 12 cycles used a sample-barcoded 5' primer and a J-beta primer mix. One entry per CDR3 protein, called by TCRdb with MiXCR from the 5' RACE reads. The sample lists over 1,500,000 distinct CDR3 sequences; around 50% were seen once. Sample: blood. The receptors derive from a woman aged 40 to 55 in good health.

Notes on this clonotype: Germline is not matched at one junction end, which may reflect a read error. The gene calls are TRBV6-6 and TRBJ2-1; 9 bases map to TRBD2. Germline CDR1 MNHNY, CDR2 SVGAGI (reference sequence). There are 15 residues in the CDR3. For the CDR3, the DNA is TGTGCCAACAGTAAGAGCGGGGGGCTTTACAATGAGCAGTTCTTC. Amino acid sequence: CANSKSGGLYNEQFF.

This rearrangement joins TRBV5-1 to TRBJ2-1, with 9 bases identical to TRBD1. With V trimmed by 4 bases and J by 6 bases, 14 bases remained unmatched. Germline values: CDR1 SGHRS, CDR2 YFSETQ. This CDR3 spans 17 amino acids. CDR3 in amino acids: CASSPLGSGTGPNEQFF. For the CDR3, the DNA is TGCGCCAGCAGCCCATTAGGCTCCGGGACAGGGCCCAATGAGCAGTTCTTC. Supplemented by reference TRBV5-1 and TRBJ2-1, the full variable domain reads KAGVTQTPRYLIKTRGQQVTLSCSPISGHRSVSWYQQTPGQGLQFLFEYFSETQRNKGNFPGRFSGRQFSNSRSEMNVSTLELGDSALYLCASSPLGSGTGPNEQFFGPGTRLTVL.

The V gene is TRBV20-1, the J gene TRBJ2-7, with TRBD2 matching 13 bases. TRBJ2-5 matches the DNA end more closely, so the J call is doubtful. This CDR3 comprises 16 residues. Germline values: CDR1 DFQATT, CDR2 SNEGSKA (reference sequence). CDR3 DNA: TGCAGTGCCCCCGGGACTAGCGGGGTCCCGAGGGAGACCCAGTACTTC. Amino acid sequence: CSAPGTSGVPRETQYF.

The chain combines TRBV7-3 with TRBJ1-1; possibly TRBD1 for D (6 bases). Germline V gene data show CDR1 as SGHTA and CDR2 as FQGTGA. This CDR3 is 15 amino acids long. Trimming cost V 6 bases and J 4 bases, with 18 bases left between them. This CDR3 reads CASSPLSGVSTEAFF. The CDR3 bases are TGTGCCAGCAGTCCACTCTCAGGGGTGAGCACTGAAGCTTTCTTT. The whole variable domain, remainder taken from reference TRBV7-3 and TRBJ1-1, is GAGVSQTPSNKVTEKGKYVELRCDPISGHTALYWYRQSLGQGPEFLIYFQGTGAADDSGLPNDRFFAVRPEGSVSTLKIQRTERGDSAVYLCASSPLSGVSTEAFFGQGTRLTVV.

The sample holds a few counts of this clonotype. The chain is built from TRBV12-3 or TRBV12-4 and TRBJ1-1, with no clear D. V shed 6 bases and J shed 4 bases, with 6 bases lying between them. The CDR3 loop spans 11 amino acids. The CDR3 spells CASSYPTEAFF. The CDR3 region has the DNA TGTGCCAGCAGCTACCCCACTGAAGCTTTCTTT.

The chain combines TRBV12-3 or TRBV12-4 with TRBJ2-1; a weak D match, TRBD1 (7 bases). The CDR3 spans 14 residues. Deletions cut 6 bases from V and 6 bases from J, with 15 bases between. This CDR3 reads CASRAGGRGNEQFF. The DNA of the CDR3 is TGTGCCAGCAGAGCAGGGGGGCGAGGCAATGAGCAGTTCTTC.

The sample holds one count of this clonotype. The gene calls are TRBV6-2 or TRBV6-3 and TRBJ2-7, with 7 bases lining up with TRBD2. V lost 7 bases to trimming and J lost 10 bases; unmatched junction nucleotides: 13. This CDR3 has 13 amino acids. Germline V lookup: CDR1 MNHEY, CDR2 SVGEGT. The chain's CDR3 is CASKRGPRGRQYF. The CDR3 DNA reads TGTGCCAGCAAGCGGGGACCTCGAGGACGTCAGTACTTC.

This clonotype has a single count. The chain has TRBV13 and TRBJ2-1; perhaps TRBD2 as D (5 bases). V lost 5 bases, J lost 2 bases, and 16 bases lay in between. CDR1 PRHDT and CDR2 FYEKMQ come from the germline V gene (reference sequence). This CDR3 contains 16 residues. CDR3 DNA: TGTGCCAGCAGCCCCGAGCGCGGGCGCACCTACAATGAGCAGTTCTTC. This sequence encodes CASSPERGRTYNEQFF.

On this clonotype: Its ends do not fully match the called genes, so a read error is possible. CDR3 bases: TGTGCCAGCAATTTACCGGGGCAAGGGGGCTACACCTTC. This encodes CASNLPGQGGYTF. This chain uses TRBV28 with TRBJ1-2; tentative D call: TRBD1 (5 bases). The length of the CDR3 is 13 residues. Germline CDR1 and CDR2: MDHEN and SYDVKM.